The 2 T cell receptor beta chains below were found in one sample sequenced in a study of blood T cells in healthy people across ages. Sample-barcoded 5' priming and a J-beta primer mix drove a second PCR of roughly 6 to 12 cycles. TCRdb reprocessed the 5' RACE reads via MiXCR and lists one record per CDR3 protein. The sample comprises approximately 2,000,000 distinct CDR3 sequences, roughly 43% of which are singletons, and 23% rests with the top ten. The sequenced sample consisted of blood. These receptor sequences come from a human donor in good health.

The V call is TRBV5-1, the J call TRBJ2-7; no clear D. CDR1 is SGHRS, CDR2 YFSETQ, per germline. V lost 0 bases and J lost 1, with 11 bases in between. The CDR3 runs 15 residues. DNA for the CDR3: TGCGCCAGCAGCTTGGAGGGCATCGATTCCTACGAGCAGTACTTC. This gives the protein CASSLEGIDSYEQYF.

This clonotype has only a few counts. CDR3 coding DNA: TGTGCCAGCAGTGAATTTTTCGGAGCTAGCGGGGGGTATTACGAGCAGTACTTC. Translated: CASSEFFGASGGYYEQYF. The gene calls are TRBV25-1 and TRBJ2-7, with 11 bases that match TRBD2. Germline CDR1 is MGHDK and CDR2 is SYGVNS. J gave up 4 bases and V 1 base, and 12 bases lay outside the gene matches. The CDR3 spans 18 residues.